The sample holds many counts of the clone carrying this T cell receptor (beta chain). CDR3 and TCR beta VDJ profiling relied on genomic DNA as the template. TCRdb fed the reads into MiXCR, producing one record per CDR3 protein. Of 150,000 to 200,000 distinct CDR3 sequences listed, 50% to 75% were seen once; the top ten hold around 46%. The data stem from a study of CD8+CD57+ T cells in acquired aplastic anemia. J was trimmed by 4 bases and V by 0 bases; bases with no gene match: 5. The CDR3 is 16 residues long. CDR1 is MNHEY and CDR2 is SVGAGI in the germline V gene. The J gene is TRBJ2-1, the V gene TRBV6-5; 8 bases are shared with TRBD1. Input material: sorted CD4+, CD8+, or CD8+CD57+ T cells (not recorded which) from PBMCs. The source of this sequence is a human donor with severe aplastic anemia or a healthy control (not recorded which). CDR3 protein: CASSYSLRTGYNEQFF. The DNA for the CDR3 is TGTGCCAGCAGTTACTCGTTACGGACAGGGTACAATGAGCAGTTCTTC.